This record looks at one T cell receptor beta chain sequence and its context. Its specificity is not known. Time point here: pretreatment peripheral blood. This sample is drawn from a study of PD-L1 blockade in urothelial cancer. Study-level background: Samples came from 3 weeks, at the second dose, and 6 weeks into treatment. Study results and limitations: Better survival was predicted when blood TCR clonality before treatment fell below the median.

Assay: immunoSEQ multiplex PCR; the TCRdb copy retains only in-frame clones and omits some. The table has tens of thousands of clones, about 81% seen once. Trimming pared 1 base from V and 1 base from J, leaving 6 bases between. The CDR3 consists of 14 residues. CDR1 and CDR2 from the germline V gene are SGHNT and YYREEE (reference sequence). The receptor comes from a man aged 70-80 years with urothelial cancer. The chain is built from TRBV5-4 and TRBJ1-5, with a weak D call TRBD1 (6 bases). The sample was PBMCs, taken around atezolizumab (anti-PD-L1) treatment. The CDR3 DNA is TGTGCCAGCAGCTTGCAGGGGAGCAATCAGCCCCAGCATTTT. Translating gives CASSLQGSNQPQHF. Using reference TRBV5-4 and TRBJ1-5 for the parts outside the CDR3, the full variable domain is ETGVTQSPTHLIKTRGQQVTLRCSSQSGHNTVSWYQQALGQGPQFIFQYYREEENGRGNFPPRFSGLQFPNYSSELNVNALELDDSALYLCASSLQGSNQPQHFGDGTRLSIL.